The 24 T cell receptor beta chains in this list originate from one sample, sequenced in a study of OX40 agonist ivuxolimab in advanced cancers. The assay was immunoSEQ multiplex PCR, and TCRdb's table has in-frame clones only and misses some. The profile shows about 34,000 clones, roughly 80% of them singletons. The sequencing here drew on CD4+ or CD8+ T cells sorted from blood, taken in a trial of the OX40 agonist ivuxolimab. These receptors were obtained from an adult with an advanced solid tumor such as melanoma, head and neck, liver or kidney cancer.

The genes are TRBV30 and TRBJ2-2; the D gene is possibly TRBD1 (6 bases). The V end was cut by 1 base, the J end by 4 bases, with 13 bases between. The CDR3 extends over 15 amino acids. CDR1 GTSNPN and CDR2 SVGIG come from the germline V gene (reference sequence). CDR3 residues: CAWSDQGRATGELFF. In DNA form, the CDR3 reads TGTGCCTGGAGTGACCAGGGGAGAGCCACCGGGGAGCTGTTTTTT.

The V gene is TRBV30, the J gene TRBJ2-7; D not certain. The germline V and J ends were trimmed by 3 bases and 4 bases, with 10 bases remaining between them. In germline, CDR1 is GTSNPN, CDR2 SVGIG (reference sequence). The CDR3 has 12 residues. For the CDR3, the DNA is TGTGCCTGGAGCCCGACTGGGTACGAGCAGTACTTC. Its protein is CAWSPTGYEQYF.

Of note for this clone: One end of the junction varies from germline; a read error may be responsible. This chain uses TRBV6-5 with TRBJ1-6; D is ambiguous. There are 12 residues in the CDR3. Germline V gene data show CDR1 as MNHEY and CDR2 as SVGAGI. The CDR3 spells CASSSGTAPRAF. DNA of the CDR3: TGTGCCAGCAGTTCCGGAACTGCCCCAAGGGCCTTT.

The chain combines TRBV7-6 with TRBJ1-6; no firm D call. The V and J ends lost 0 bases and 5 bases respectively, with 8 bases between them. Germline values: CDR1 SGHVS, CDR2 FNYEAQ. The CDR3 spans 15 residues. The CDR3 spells CASSLAGLDNSPLHF. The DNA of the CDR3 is TGTGCCAGCAGCTTAGCAGGGCTCGATAATTCACCCCTCCACTTT.

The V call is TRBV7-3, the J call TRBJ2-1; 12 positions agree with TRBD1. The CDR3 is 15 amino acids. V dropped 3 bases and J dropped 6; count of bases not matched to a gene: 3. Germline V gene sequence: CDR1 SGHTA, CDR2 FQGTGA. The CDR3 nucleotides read TGTGCCAGCAGCTTGGGACAGGGGGCTTTCAATGAGCAGTTCTTC. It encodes CASSLGQGAFNEQFF.

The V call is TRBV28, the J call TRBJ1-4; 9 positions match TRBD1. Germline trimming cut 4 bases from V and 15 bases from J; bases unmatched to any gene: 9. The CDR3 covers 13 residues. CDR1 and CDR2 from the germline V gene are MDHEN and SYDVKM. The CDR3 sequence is CASSSGQGGYVFF. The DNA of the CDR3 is TGTGCCAGCAGTTCGGGACAGGGAGGCTATGTGTTTTTT. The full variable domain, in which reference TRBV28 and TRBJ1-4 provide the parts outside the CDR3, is DVKVTQSSRYLVKRTGEKVFLECVQDMDHENMFWYRQDPGLGLRLIYFSYDVKMKEKGDIPEGYSVSREKKERFSLILESASTNQTSMYLCASSSGQGGYVFFGSGTQLSVL.

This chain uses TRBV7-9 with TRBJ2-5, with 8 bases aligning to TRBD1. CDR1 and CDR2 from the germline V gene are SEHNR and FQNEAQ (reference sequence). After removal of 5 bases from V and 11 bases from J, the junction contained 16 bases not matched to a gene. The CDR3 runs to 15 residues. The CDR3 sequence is CASSTTQGASHEQYF. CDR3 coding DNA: TGTGCCAGCAGCACCACCCAGGGGGCGTCGCATGAGCAGTACTTC.

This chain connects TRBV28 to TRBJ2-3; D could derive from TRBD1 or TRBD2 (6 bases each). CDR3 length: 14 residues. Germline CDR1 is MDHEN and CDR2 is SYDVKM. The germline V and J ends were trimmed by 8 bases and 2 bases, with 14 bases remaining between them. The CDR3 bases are TGTGCCAGCCGGGGGCCAGGGCTCACAGATACGCAGTATTTT. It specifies CASRGPGLTDTQYF.

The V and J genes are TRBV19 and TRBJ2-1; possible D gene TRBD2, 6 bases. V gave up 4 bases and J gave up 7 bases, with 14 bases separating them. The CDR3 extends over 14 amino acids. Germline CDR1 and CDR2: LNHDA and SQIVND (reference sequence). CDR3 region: CASSKTGAWNEQFF. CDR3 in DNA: TGTGCCAGTAGTAAGACGGGAGCATGGAATGAGCAGTTCTTC. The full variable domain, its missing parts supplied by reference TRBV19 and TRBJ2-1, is DGGITQSPKYLFRKEGQNVTLSCEQNLNHDAMYWYRQDPGQGLRLIYYSQIVNDFQKGDIAEGYSVSREKKESFPLTVTSAQKNPTAFYLCASSKTGAWNEQFFGPGTRLTVL.

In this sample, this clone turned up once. CDR3 sequence reads: CASSLDGGPGELFF. The CDR3 nucleotides read TGCGCCAGCAGCTTGGATGGGGGACCCGGGGAGCTGTTTTTT. V usage is TRBV5-1 and J usage is TRBJ2-2, with D perhaps assigned TRBD1 or TRBD2 (5 bases each). Trimming took off 0 bases at V and 6 bases at J, with 9 bases between the two ends. The V gene's germline CDR1 is SGHRS and CDR2 YFSETQ. The CDR3 has 14 amino acids.

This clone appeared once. CDR3 bases: TGTGCCAGCAGCCAAGTTACAGGACTCGGAAATCTGCAGTACTTC. The encoded protein is CASSQVTGLGNLQYF. The chain carries TRBV14 and TRBJ2-7; D may match TRBD1 or TRBD2 (5 bases each). The CDR3 contains 15 residues. The germline gives CDR1 SGHDN, CDR2 FVKESK. The ends were cut back, 1 base at V and 9 bases at J, with 19 bases in the middle.

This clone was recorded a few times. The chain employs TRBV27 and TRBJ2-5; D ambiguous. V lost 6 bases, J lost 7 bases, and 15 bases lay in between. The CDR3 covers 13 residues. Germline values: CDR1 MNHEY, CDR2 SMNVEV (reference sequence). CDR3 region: CASRAASHGTQYF. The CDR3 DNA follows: TGTGCCAGCAGAGCAGCCTCGCATGGGACCCAGTACTTC.

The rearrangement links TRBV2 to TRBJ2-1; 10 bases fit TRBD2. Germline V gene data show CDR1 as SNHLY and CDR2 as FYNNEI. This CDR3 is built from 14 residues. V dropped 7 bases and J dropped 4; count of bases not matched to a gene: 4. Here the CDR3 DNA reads TGTGCCAGCACTCGACTAGCGGGTTACAATGAGCAGTTCTTC. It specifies CASTRLAGYNEQFF.

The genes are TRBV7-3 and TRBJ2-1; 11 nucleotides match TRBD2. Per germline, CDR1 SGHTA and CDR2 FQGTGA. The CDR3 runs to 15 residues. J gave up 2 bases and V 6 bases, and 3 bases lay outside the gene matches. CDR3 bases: TGTGCCAGCAGTTTTAGCGGGGGGGCCTACAATGAGCAGTTCTTC. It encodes CASSFSGGAYNEQFF.

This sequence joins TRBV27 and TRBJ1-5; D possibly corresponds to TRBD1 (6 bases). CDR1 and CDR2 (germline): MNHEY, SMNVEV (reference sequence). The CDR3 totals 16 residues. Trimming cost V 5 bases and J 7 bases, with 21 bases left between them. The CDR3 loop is CASSPDRSVALQPQHF. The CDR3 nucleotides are TGTGCCAGCAGTCCTGACAGGTCGGTCGCCTTGCAGCCCCAGCATTTT.

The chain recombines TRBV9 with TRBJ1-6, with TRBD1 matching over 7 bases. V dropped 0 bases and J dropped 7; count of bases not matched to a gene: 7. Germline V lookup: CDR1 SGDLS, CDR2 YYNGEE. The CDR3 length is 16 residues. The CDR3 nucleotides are TGTGCCAGCAGCGTAGCTCAGGGGACAGTCAATTCACCCCTCCACTTT. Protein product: CASSVAQGTVNSPLHF.

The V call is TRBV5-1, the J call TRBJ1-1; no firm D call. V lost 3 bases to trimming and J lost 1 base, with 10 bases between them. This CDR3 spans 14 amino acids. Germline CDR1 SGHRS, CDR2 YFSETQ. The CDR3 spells CASSSVASNTEAFF. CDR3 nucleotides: TGCGCCAGCAGCTCTGTAGCATCGAACACTGAAGCTTTCTTT.

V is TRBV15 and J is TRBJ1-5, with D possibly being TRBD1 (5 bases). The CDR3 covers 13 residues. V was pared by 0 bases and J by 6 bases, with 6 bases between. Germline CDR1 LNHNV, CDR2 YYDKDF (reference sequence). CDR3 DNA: TGTGCCACCAGCAGAGATCAGGGTCAGCCCCAGCATTTT. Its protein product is CATSRDQGQPQHF. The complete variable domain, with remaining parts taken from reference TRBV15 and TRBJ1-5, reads DAMVIQNPRYQVTQFGKPVTLSCSQTLNHNVMYWYQQKSSQAPKLLFHYYDKDFNNEADTPDNFQSRRPNTSFCFLDIRSPGLGDTAMYLCATSRDQGQPQHFGDGTRLSIL.

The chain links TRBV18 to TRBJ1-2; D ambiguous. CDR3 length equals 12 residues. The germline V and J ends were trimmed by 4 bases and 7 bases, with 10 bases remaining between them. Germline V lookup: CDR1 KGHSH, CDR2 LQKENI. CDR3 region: CASSQGFGGYTF. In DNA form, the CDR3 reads TGTGCCAGCTCACAGGGTTTTGGTGGCTACACCTTC.

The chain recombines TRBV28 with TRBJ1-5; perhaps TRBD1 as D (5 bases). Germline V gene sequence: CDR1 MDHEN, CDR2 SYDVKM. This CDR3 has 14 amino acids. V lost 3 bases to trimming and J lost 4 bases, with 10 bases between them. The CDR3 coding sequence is TGTGCCAGCAGTTTCTTCAGGGTAAATCAGCCCCAGCATTTT. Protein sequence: CASSFFRVNQPQHF. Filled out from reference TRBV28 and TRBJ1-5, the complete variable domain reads DVKVTQSSRYLVKRTGEKVFLECVQDMDHENMFWYRQDPGLGLRLIYFSYDVKMKEKGDIPEGYSVSREKKERFSLILESASTNQTSMYLCASSFFRVNQPQHFGDGTRLSIL.

The CDR3: CASSLGVEAGELFF. CDR3 sequence (DNA): TGTGCCAGCAGCTTGGGGGTGGAGGCCGGGGAGCTGTTTTTT. V usage is TRBV7-3 and J usage is TRBJ2-2; D is tentatively TRBD1 or TRBD2 (5 bases each). The CDR3 is 14 residues long. Germline-derived CDR1 and CDR2 are SGHTA and FQGTGA. Trimming took 3 bases from V and 6 from J, leaving 11 bases between them.

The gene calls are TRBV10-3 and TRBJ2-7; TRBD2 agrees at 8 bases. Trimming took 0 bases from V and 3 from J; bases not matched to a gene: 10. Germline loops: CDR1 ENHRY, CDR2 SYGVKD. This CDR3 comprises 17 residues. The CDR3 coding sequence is TGTGCCATCAGTGAGTCGACAGCGGGAGTGGAGATCTACGAGCAGTACTTC. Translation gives CAISESTAGVEIYEQYF.

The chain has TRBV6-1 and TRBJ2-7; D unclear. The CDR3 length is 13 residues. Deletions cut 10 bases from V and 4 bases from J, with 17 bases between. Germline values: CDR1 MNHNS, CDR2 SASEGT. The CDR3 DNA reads TGTGCCACCCATAAGGGAAGCGAGTACGAGCAGTACTTC. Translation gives CATHKGSEYEQYF.

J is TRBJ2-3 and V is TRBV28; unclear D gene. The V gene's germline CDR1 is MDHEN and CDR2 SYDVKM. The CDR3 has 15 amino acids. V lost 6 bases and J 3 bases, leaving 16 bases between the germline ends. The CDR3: CASSPPGPMTDTQYF. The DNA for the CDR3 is TGTGCCAGCAGCCCACCGGGTCCCATGACAGATACGCAGTATTTT.